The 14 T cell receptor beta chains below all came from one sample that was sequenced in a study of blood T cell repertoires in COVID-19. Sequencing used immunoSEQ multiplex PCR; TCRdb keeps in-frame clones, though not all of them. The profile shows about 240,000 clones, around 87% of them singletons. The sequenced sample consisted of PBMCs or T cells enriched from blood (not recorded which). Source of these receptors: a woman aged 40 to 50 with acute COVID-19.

This CDR3 is CASSPDRAGTQYF. CDR3 in DNA: TGTGCCAGCAGCCCCGACAGGGCCGGGACCCAGTACTTC. V is TRBV7-6 and J is TRBJ2-5, with 7 bases identical to TRBD1. V was pared by 5 bases and J by 7 bases, with 7 bases of the junction left unmatched. Germline V gene sequence: CDR1 SGHVS, CDR2 FNYEAQ. The CDR3 spans 13 residues. Using reference TRBV7-6 and TRBJ2-5 for the parts outside the CDR3, the full variable domain is GAGVSQSPRYKVTKRGQDVALRCDPISGHVSLYWYRQALGQGPEFLTYFNYEAQQDKSGLPNDRFSAERPEGSISTLTIQRTEQRDSAMYRCASSPDRAGTQYFGPGTRLLVL.

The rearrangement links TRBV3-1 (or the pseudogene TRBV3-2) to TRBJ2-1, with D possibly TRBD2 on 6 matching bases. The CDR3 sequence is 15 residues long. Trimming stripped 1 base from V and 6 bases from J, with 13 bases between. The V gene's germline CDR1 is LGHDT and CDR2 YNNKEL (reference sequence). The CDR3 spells CASSQGPGVGNEQFF. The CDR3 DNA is TGTGCCAGCAGCCAAGGTCCGGGGGTGGGCAATGAGCAGTTCTTC.

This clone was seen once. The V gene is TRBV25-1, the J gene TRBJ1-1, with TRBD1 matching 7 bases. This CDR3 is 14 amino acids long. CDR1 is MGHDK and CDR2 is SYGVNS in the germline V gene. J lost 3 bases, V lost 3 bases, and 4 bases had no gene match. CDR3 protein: CASSERDRDTEAFF. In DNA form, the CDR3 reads TGTGCCAGCAGTGAGAGAGACAGGGACACTGAAGCTTTCTTT.

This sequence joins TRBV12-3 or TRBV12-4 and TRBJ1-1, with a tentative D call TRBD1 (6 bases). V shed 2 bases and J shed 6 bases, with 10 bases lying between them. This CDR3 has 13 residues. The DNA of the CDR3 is TGTGCCAGCAGTTTACAGGGGTTCGCTGAAGCTTTCTTT. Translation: CASSLQGFAEAFF.

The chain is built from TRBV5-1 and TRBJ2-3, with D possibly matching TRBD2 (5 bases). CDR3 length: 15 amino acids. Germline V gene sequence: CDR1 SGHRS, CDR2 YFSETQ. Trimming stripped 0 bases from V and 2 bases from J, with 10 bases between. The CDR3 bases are TGCGCCAGCAGCTTGGAAGAGGGAAACACAGATACGCAGTATTTT. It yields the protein CASSLEEGNTDTQYF.

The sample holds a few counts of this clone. The CDR3 nucleotides read TGTGCCAGCAGCCAAGTGGCGGGAGAGATCACCGGGGAGCTGTTTTTT. It translates to CASSQVAGEITGELFF. The chain uses TRBV14 and TRBJ2-2; 7 bases align to TRBD2. CDR1 and CDR2 (germline): SGHDN, FVKESK. This CDR3 has 16 amino acids. Germline trimming cut 1 base from V and 4 bases from J; bases unmatched to any gene: 6.

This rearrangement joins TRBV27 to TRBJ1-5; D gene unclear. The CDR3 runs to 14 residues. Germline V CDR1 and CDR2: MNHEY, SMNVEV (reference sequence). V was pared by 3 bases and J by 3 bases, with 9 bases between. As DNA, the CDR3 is TGTGCCAGCAGTTTCGACGGACTCAATCAGCCCCAGCATTTT. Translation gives CASSFDGLNQPQHF.

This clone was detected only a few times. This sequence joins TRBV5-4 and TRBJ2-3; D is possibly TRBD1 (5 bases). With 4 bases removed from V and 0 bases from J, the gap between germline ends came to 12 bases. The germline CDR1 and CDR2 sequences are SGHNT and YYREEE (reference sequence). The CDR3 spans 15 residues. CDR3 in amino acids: CASSLRQTSTDTQYF. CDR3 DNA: TGTGCCAGCAGCCTGCGACAGACTAGCACAGATACGCAGTATTTT.

DNA of the CDR3: TGTGCCAGCAGTGCCTCTACCGGGACAGCTTCCTACGAGCAGTACTTC. As protein: CASSASTGTASYEQYF. The chain employs TRBV27 and TRBJ2-7; 7 bases are a match to TRBD1. The CDR3 is 16 residues long. J lost 1 base, V lost 5 bases, and 11 bases had no gene match. Germline CDR1 and CDR2: MNHEY and SMNVEV (reference sequence).

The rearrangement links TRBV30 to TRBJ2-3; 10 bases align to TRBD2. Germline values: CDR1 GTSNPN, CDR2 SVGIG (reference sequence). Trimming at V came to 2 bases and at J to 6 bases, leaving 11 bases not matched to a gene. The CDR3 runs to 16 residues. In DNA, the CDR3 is TGTGCCTGGAGTCTCGTAGCGGGAGGTGATCGGGATACGCAGTATTTT. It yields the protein CAWSLVAGGDRDTQYF.

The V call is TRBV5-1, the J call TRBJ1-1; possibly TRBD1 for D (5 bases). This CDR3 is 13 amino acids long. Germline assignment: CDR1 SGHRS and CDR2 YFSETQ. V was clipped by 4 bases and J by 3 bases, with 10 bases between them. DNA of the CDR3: TGCGCCAGCAGCAAGGTACAGGACACTGAAGCTTTCTTT. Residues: CASSKVQDTEAFF.

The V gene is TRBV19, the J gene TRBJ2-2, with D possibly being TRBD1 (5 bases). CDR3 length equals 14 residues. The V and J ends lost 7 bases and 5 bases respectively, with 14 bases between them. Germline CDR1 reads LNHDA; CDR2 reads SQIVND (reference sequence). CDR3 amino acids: CASNPDKGTGELFF. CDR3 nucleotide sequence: TGTGCCAGTAATCCGGACAAAGGGACCGGGGAGCTGTTTTTT.

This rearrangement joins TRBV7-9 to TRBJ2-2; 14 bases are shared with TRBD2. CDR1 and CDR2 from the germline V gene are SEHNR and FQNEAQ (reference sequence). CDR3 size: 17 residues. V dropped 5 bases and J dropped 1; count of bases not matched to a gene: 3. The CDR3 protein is CASSPGTSGRNTGELFF. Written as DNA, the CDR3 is TGTGCCAGCAGCCCAGGGACTAGCGGGAGGAACACCGGGGAGCTGTTTTTT.

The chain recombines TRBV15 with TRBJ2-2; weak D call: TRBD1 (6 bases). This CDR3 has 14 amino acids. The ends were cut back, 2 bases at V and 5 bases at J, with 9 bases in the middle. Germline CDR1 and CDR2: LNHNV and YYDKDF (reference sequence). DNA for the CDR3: TGTGCCACCAGCAGACTAGGGGGAACCGGGGAGCTGTTTTTT. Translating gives CATSRLGGTGELFF.